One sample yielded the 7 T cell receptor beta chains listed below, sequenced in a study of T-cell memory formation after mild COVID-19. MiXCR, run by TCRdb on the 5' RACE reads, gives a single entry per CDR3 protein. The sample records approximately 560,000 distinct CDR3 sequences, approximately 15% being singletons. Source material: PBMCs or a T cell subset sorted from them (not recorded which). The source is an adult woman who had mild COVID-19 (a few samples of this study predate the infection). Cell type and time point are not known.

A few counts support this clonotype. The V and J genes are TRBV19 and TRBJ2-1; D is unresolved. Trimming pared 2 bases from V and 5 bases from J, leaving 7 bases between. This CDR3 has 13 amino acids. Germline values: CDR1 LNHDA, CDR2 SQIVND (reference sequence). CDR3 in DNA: TGTGCCAGTAGTATACCTGGGGACAATGAGCAGTTCTTC. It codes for CASSIPGDNEQFF.

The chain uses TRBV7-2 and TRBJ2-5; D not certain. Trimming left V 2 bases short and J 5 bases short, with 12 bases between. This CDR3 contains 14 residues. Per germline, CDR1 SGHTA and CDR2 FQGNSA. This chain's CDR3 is CASSLRTVGETQYF. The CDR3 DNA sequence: TGTGCCAGCAGCTTAAGGACGGTGGGGGAGACCCAGTACTTC.

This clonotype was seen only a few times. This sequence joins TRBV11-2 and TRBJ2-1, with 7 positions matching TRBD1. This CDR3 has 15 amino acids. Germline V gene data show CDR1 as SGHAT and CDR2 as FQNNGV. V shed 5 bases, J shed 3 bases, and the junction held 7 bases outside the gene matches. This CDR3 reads CASSLGTENYNEQFF. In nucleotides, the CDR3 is TGTGCCAGCAGCCTCGGGACAGAGAACTACAATGAGCAGTTCTTC.

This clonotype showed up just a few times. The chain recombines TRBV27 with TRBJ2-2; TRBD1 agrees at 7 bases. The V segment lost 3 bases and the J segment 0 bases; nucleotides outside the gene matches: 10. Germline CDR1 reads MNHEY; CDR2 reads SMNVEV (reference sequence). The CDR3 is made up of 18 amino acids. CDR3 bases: TGTGCCAGCAGTTTCCTTATTCAAGGGGGCACGAACACCGGGGAGCTGTTTTTT. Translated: CASSFLIQGGTNTGELFF.

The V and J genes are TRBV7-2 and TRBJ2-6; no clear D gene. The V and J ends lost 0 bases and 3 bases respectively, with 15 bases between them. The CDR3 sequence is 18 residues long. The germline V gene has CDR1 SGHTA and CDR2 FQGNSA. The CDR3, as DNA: TGTGCCAGCAGCTTAGCCGGTTGGCTGAGAGGTGGGGCCAACGTCCTGACTTTC. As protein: CASSLAGWLRGGANVLTF.

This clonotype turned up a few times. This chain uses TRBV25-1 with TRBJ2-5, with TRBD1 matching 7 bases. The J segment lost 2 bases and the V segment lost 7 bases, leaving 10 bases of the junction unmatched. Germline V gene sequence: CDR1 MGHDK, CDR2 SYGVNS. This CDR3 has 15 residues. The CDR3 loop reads CASTPAGGSQETQYF. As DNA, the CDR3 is TGTGCCAGCACCCCCGCAGGGGGATCGCAAGAGACCCAGTACTTC. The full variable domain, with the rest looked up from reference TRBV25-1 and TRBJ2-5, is EADIYQTPRYLVIGTGKKITLECSQTMGHDKMYWYQQDPGMELHLIHYSYGVNSTEKGDLSSESTVSRIRTEHFPLTLESARPSHTSQYLCASTPAGGSQETQYFGPGTRLLVL.

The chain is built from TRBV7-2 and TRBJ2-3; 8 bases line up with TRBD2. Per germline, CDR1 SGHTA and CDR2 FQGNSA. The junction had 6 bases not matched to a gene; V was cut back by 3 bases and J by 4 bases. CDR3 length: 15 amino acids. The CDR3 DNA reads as TGTGCCAGCAGCTTTAGCGGGGAAGGTGCAGATACGCAGTATTTT. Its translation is CASSFSGEGADTQYF.